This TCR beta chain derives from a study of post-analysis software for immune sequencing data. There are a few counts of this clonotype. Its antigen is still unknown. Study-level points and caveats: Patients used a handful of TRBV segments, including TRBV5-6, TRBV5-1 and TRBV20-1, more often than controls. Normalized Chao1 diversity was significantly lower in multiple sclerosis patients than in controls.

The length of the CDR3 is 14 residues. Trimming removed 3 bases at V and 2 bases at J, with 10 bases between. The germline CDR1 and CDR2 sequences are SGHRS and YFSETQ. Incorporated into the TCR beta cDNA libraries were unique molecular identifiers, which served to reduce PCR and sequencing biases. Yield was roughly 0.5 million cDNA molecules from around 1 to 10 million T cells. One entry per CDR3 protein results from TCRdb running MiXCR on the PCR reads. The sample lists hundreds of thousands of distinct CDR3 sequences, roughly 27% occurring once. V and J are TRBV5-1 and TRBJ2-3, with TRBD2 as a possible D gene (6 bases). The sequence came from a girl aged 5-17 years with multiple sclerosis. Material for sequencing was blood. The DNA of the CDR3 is TGCGCCAGCAGCTCCGCGGGGAACACAGATACGCAGTATTTT. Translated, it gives CASSSAGNTDTQYF. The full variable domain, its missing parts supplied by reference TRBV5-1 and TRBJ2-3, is KAGVTQTPRYLIKTRGQQVTLSCSPISGHRSVSWYQQTPGQGLQFLFEYFSETQRNKGNFPGRFSGRQFSNSRSEMNVSTLELGDSALYLCASSSAGNTDTQYFGPGTRLTVL.